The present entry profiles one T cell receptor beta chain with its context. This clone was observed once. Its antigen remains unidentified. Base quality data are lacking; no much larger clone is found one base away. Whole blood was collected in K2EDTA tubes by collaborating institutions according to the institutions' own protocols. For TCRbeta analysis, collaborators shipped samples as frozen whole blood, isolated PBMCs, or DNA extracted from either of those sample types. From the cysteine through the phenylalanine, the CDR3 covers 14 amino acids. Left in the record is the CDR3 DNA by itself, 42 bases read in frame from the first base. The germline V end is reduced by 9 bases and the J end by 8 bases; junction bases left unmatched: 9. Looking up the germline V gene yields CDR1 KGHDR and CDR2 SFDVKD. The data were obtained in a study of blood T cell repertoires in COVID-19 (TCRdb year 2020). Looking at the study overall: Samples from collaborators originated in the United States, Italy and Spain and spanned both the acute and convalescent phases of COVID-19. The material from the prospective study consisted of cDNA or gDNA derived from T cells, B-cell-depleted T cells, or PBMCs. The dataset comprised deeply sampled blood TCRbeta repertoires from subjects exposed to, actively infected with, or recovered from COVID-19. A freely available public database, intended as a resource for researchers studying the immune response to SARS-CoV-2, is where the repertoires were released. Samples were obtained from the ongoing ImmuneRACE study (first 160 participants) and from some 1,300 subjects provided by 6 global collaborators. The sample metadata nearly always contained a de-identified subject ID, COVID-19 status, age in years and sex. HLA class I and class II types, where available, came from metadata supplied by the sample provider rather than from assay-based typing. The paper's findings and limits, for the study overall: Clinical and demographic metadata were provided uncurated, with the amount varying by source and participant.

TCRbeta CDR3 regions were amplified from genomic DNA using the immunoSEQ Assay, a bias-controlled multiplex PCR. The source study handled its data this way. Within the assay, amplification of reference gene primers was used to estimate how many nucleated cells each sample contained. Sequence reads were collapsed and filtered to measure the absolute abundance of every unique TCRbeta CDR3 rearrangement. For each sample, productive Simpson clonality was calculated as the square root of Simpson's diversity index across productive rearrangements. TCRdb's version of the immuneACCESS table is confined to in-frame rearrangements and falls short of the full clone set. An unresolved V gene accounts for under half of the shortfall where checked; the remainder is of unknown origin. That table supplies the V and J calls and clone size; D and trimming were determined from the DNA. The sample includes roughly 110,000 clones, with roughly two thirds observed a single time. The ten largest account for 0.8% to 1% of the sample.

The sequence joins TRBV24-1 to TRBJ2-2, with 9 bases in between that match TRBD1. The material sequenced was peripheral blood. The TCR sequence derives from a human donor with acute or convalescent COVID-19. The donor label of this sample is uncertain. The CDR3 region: CATAGQGRGGELFF. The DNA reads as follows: TGTGCCACCGCGGGACAGGGCCGTGGTGGGGAGCTGTTTTTT.